The 21 T cell receptor beta chains listed next were all sequenced from one sample in a study of memory CD4+ T cells and cytomegalovirus serostatus. This table comes from immunoSEQ multiplex PCR, and its TCRdb copy is limited to in-frame clones, with some not included. The table has tens of thousands of clones, about 80% seen once. Single viable CD3+CD4+CD8-CD45RO+ cells were sorted as the memory CD4+ T cells. The sequencing sample was made of memory CD4+ T cells from blood. These receptors were taken from an adult in good health and CMV-seropositive.

This chain links TRBV5-4 with TRBJ2-7, with TRBD1 matching 7 bases. Germline V gene data show CDR1 as SGHNT and CDR2 as YYREEE (reference sequence). The length of the CDR3 is 15 residues. V lost 2 bases, J lost 0 bases, and 5 bases stayed unmatched. The CDR3 sequence is CASSFSGTASYEQYF. The CDR3 nucleotides are TGTGCCAGCAGCTTCTCCGGGACAGCCTCCTACGAGCAGTACTTC.

The genes are TRBV5-1 and TRBJ2-2; 15 positions match TRBD2. The germline gives CDR1 SGHRS, CDR2 YFSETQ. V lost 2 bases and J lost 8; bases outside the gene matches: 4. CDR3 length equals 16 residues. This CDR3 is CASSFGLAGGSGELFF. CDR3 coding DNA: TGCGCCAGCAGCTTCGGACTAGCGGGAGGGTCGGGGGAGCTGTTTTTT. The entire variable domain, with the rest obtained from reference TRBV5-1 and TRBJ2-2, is as follows: KAGVTQTPRYLIKTRGQQVTLSCSPISGHRSVSWYQQTPGQGLQFLFEYFSETQRNKGNFPGRFSGRQFSNSRSEMNVSTLELGDSALYLCASSFGLAGGSGELFFGEGSRLTVL.

The CDR3 nucleotides read TGCGCCAGCAGCTGGACTAGCGGGAGCACAGATACGCAGTATTTT. This translates into CASSWTSGSTDTQYF. V gene TRBV5-1 combines with J gene TRBJ2-3; 11 bases agree with TRBD2. From germline, CDR1 is SGHRS and CDR2 YFSETQ. After removal of 3 bases from V and 0 bases from J, the junction contained 0 bases not matched to a gene. This CDR3 region has 15 residues.

The J gene is TRBJ2-2, the V gene TRBV27; no reliable D call. Per germline, CDR1 MNHEY and CDR2 SMNVEV (reference sequence). V was shortened by 6 bases and J by 5 bases, with 13 bases between the two germline ends. The CDR3 extends over 14 amino acids. The CDR3 sequence: CASRIPSATGELFF. Written as DNA, the CDR3 is TGTGCCAGCAGGATTCCTTCCGCGACCGGGGAGCTGTTTTTT.

This clone was picked up a small number of times. The rearrangement links TRBV11-2 to TRBJ2-3, with D hard to call. CDR1 and CDR2 from the germline V gene are SGHAT and FQNNGV. CDR3 size: 13 residues. The V gene lost 5 bases and the J gene lost 2 bases, with 8 bases spanning the gap. The DNA for the CDR3 is TGTGCCAGCAGCACAGAAGACACAGATACGCAGTATTTT. This gives the protein CASSTEDTDTQYF.

The J gene is TRBJ2-1, the V gene TRBV7-2; no reliable D call. Trimming removed 1 base from V and 9 bases from J, with 13 bases in between. This CDR3 is built from 14 residues. The V gene's germline CDR1 is SGHTA and CDR2 FQGNSA. This CDR3 reads CASSLDGRVSEQFF. Here the CDR3 DNA reads TGTGCCAGCAGCTTAGATGGTAGGGTCAGTGAGCAGTTCTTC.

This clone was counted between two and nine times. The V call is TRBV6-1, the J call TRBJ1-1, with 8 bases lining up with TRBD1. With V trimmed by 4 bases and J by 4 bases, 2 bases remained unmatched. CDR3 length: 13 amino acids. Germline V gene sequence: CDR1 MNHNS, CDR2 SASEGT. The CDR3 coding sequence is TGTGCCAGCAGTGGCCAGGGGGCCACTGAAGCTTTCTTT. This codes for CASSGQGATEAFF.

The chain employs TRBV7-2 and TRBJ2-5; 9 bases line up with TRBD2. V shed 3 bases and J 5 bases; nucleotides not matched to a gene: 16. This CDR3 comprises 18 residues. Germline V gene sequence: CDR1 SGHTA, CDR2 FQGNSA. The CDR3: CASSLVSGRPKWRETQYF. CDR3 bases: TGTGCCAGCAGCTTGGTAAGCGGGAGGCCCAAGTGGCGGGAGACCCAGTACTTC.

The chain combines TRBV11-2 with TRBJ2-4; 7 bases agree with TRBD1. Germline V gives CDR1 SGHAT, CDR2 FQNNGV. The CDR3 contains 13 residues. V lost 4 bases and J lost 6; bases outside the gene matches: 3. DNA of the CDR3: TGTGCCAGCAGCTCGCGACAGGGAAACATTCAGTACTTC. It codes for CASSSRQGNIQYF.

The chain has TRBV29-1 and TRBJ1-2; 7 bases fit TRBD1. Germline V gene lookup returns CDR1 SQVTM and CDR2 ANQGSEA. CDR3 length equals 12 residues. Germline trimming cut 6 bases from V and 5 bases from J; bases unmatched to any gene: 6. The CDR3 DNA reads TGCAGCGTAGTCGGACAGGTATATGGCTACACCTTC. The encoded protein is CSVVGQVYGYTF.

The J gene is TRBJ2-2, the V gene TRBV21-1; the table's D call, TRBD2, was not checked against the DNA. TRBV21-1 is an annotated pseudogene. This CDR3 comprises 18 residues. The DNA for the CDR3 is TGTGCCAGCAGCAAAGCGTGGCACACCTCCTCGGGATACGGGGAGCTGTTTTTT. Protein: CASSKAWHTSSGYGELFF.

In its sample, this clone was seen a few times. The V gene is TRBV27, the J gene TRBJ2-2, with D tentatively TRBD1 (5 bases). Germline CDR1 MNHEY, CDR2 SMNVEV (reference sequence). The CDR3 totals 16 residues. Trimming left V 3 bases short and J 6 bases short, with 17 bases between. The CDR3 loop reads CASSFLGLGLPGELFF. CDR3 nucleotide sequence: TGTGCCAGCAGTTTTCTTGGGTTGGGGCTGCCCGGGGAGCTGTTTTTT.

The chain recombines TRBV2 with TRBJ1-1; maybe TRBD1 (5 bases). This CDR3 spans 12 amino acids. The germline V gene encodes CDR1 SNHLY and CDR2 FYNNEI. Trimming removed 4 bases at V and 7 bases at J, with 10 bases between. The CDR3 reads CASSGGGIEAFF. In DNA form, the CDR3 reads TGTGCCAGCAGTGGGGGGGGGATTGAAGCTTTCTTT.

The chain recombines TRBV2 with TRBJ2-3, with 8 bases fitting TRBD1. CDR1 SNHLY and CDR2 FYNNEI come from the germline V gene. The CDR3 length is 15 residues. Losses at the gene ends were 2 bases for V and 8 bases for J; bases not matched to a gene: 9. The CDR3 region is CASSERTGKGSTQYF. DNA of the CDR3: TGTGCCAGCAGTGAAAGGACAGGGAAGGGAAGTACGCAGTATTTT.

The genes are TRBV7-2 and TRBJ2-5; no clear D gene. Trimming removed 4 bases at V and 5 bases at J, with 8 bases between. This CDR3 has 12 amino acids. CDR1 is SGHTA, CDR2 FQGNSA, per germline. CDR3 protein: CASSSYAETQYF. The CDR3 DNA follows: TGTGCCAGCAGCTCCTACGCGGAGACCCAGTACTTC.

In its sample, this clone was seen a few times. The DNA for the CDR3 is TGTGCCAGCAGCCAACAGTCTTACATCACTGAAGCTTTCTTT. It codes for CASSQQSYITEAFF. The V and J genes are TRBV11-2 and TRBJ1-1; no clear D. Trimming removed 5 bases from V and 4 bases from J, with 14 bases in between. This CDR3 spans 14 amino acids. In germline, CDR1 is SGHAT, CDR2 FQNNGV.

The chain employs TRBV29-1 and TRBJ1-2; no reliable D call. The CDR3 totals 12 residues. CDR1 and CDR2 (germline): SQVTM, ANQGSEA. The germline V and J ends were trimmed by 1 base and 10 bases, with 13 bases remaining between them. CDR3 region: CSVEVGQADYTF. As DNA, the CDR3 is TGCAGCGTTGAAGTTGGGCAGGCCGACTACACCTTC.

The rearrangement uses TRBV10-2 and TRBJ2-3; D is perhaps TRBD1 (6 bases). Germline-derived CDR1 and CDR2 are WSHSY and SAAADI. The CDR3 extends over 15 amino acids. Trimming cost V 6 bases and J 2 bases, with 15 bases left between them. The CDR3 reads CASRFGQLNTDTQYF. CDR3 coding DNA: TGCGCCAGCAGATTCGGACAGCTAAACACAGATACGCAGTATTTT.

The sample holds a few counts of this clone. CDR3 sequence: CATGGTGSPKLFF. The CDR3 DNA sequence: TGTGCCACAGGGGGGACAGGGAGTCCAAAACTGTTTTTT. V gene TRBV6-5 combines with J gene TRBJ1-4; the match to TRBD1 covers 9 bases. CDR3 size: 13 residues. The trim removed 10 bases at V and 10 bases at J, leaving 10 bases unmatched. The germline CDR1 and CDR2 sequences are MNHEY and SVGAGI.

The chain employs TRBV28 and TRBJ1-5, with D unclear. Trimming removed 0 bases from V and 3 bases from J, with 6 bases in between. In germline, CDR1 is MDHEN, CDR2 SYDVKM. CDR3 length: 14 amino acids. CDR3 region: CASSLWVSNQPQHF. In nucleotides, the CDR3 is TGTGCCAGCAGTTTATGGGTCTCCAATCAGCCCCAGCATTTT.

The chain has TRBV19 and TRBJ2-3, with D possibly TRBD1 on 6 matching bases. Trimming left V 7 bases short and J 6 bases short, with 17 bases between. The CDR3 spans 14 residues. Germline loops: CDR1 LNHDA, CDR2 SQIVND (reference sequence). The CDR3 sequence is CASKIQGEADTQYF. The DNA of the CDR3 is TGTGCCAGTAAAATACAGGGCGAGGCGGATACGCAGTATTTT. Full variable domain (remainder filled in from reference TRBV19 and TRBJ2-3): DGGITQSPKYLFRKEGQNVTLSCEQNLNHDAMYWYRQDPGQGLRLIYYSQIVNDFQKGDIAEGYSVSREKKESFPLTVTSAQKNPTAFYLCASKIQGEADTQYFGPGTRLTVL.